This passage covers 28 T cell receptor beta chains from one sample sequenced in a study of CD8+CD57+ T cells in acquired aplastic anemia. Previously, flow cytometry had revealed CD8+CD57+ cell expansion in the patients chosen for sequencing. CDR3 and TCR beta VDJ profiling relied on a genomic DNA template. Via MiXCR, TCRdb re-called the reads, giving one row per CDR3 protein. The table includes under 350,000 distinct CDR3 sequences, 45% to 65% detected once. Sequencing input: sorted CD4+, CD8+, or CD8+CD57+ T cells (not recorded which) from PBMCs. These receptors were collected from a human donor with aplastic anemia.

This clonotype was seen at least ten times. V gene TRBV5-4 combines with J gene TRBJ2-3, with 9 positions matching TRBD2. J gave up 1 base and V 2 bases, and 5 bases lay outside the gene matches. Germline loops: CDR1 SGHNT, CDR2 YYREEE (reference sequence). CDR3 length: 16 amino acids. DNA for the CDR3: TGTGCCAGCAGCTTCGGCGGGAGGGCGGGCACAGATACGCAGTATTTT. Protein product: CASSFGGRAGTDTQYF.

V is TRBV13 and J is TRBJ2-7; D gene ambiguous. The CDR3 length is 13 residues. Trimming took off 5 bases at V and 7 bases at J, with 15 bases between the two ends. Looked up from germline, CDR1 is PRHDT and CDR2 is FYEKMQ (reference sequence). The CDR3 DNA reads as TGTGCCAGCAGCCTCGAGGACCGTAGGGAGCAGTACTTC. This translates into CASSLEDRREQYF.

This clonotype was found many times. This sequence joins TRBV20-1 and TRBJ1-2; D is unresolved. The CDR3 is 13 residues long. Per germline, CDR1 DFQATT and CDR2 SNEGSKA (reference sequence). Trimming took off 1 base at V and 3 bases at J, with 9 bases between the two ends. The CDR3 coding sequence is TGCAGTGCTAGAGCGGACTCGGACTATGGCTACACCTTC. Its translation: CSARADSDYGYTF.

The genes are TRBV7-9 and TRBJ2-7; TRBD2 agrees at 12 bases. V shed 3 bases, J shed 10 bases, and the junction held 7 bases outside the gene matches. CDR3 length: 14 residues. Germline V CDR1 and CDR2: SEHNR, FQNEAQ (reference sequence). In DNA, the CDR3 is TGTGCCAGCAGCTTTTTGGGGACTAGCGGGTCCCAGTACTTC. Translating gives CASSFLGTSGSQYF. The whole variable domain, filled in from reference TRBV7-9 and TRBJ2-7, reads DTGVSQNPRHKITKRGQNVTFRCDPISEHNRLYWYRQTLGQGPEFLTYFQNEAQLEKSRLLSDRFSAERPKGSFSTLEIQRTEQGDSAMYLCASSFLGTSGSQYFGPGTRLTVT.

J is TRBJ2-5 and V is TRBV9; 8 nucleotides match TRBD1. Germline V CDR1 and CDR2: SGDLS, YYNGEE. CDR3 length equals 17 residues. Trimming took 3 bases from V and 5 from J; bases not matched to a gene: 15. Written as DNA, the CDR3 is TGTGCCAGCAGCGGAAGCGGACAGGGTGGCACCGGGGAGACCCAGTACTTC. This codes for CASSGSGQGGTGETQYF.

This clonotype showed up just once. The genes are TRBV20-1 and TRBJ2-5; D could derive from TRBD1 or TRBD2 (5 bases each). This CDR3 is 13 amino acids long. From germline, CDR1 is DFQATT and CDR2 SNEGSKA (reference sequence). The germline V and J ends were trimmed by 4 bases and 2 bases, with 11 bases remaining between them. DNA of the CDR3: TGCAGTGCTAAGGGACGGGTACAAGAGACCCAGTACTTC. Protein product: CSAKGRVQETQYF.

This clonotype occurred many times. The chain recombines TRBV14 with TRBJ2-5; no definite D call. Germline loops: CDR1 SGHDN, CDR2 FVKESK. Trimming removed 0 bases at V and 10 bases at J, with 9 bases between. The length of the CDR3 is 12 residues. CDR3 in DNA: TGTGCCAGCAGCCAAGATATAGGGATCCAGTACTTC. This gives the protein CASSQDIGIQYF.

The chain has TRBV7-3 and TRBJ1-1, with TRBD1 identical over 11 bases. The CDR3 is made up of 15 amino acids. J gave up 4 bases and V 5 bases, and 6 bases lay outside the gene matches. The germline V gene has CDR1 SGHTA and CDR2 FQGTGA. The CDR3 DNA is TGTGCCAGCAGCGCGATAGGGACAGGGGGCACTGAAGCTTTCTTT. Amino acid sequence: CASSAIGTGGTEAFF. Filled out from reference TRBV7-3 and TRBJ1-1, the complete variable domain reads GAGVSQTPSNKVTEKGKYVELRCDPISGHTALYWYRQSLGQGPEFLIYFQGTGAADDSGLPNDRFFAVRPEGSVSTLKIQRTERGDSAVYLCASSAIGTGGTEAFFGQGTRLTVV.

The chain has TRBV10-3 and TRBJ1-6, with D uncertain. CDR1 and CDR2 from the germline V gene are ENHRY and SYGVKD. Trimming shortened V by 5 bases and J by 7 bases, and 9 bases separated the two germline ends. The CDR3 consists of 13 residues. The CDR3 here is CAISSYLNSPLHF. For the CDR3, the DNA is TGTGCCATCAGTTCCTATCTAAATTCACCCCTCCACTTT.

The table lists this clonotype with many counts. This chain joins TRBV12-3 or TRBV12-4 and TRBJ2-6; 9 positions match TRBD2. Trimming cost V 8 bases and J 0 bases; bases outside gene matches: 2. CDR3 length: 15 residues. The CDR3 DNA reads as TGTGCCAGCGCTAGCGGGGTCTCTGGGGCCAACGTCCTGACTTTC. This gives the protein CASASGVSGANVLTF.

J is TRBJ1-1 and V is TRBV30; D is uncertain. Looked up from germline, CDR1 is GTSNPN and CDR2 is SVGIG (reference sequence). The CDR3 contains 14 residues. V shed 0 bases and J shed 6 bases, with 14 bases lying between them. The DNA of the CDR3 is TGTGCCTGGAGTGTATTTCGGAATGCGGCTGAAGCTTTCTTT. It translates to CAWSVFRNAAEAFF.

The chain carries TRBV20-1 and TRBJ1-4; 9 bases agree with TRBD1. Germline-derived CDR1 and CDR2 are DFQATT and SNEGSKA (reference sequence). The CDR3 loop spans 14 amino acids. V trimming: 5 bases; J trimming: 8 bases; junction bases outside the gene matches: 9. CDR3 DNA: TGCAGTGCTTGGACAGGGGCCGGGCGAGAAAAACTGTTTTTT. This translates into CSAWTGAGREKLFF.

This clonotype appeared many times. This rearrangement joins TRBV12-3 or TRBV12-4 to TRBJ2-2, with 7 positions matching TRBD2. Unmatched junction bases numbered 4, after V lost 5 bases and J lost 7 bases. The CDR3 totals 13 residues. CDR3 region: CASSTRTSGELFF. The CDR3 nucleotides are TGTGCCAGCAGTACCCGGACTAGCGGGGAGCTGTTTTTT.

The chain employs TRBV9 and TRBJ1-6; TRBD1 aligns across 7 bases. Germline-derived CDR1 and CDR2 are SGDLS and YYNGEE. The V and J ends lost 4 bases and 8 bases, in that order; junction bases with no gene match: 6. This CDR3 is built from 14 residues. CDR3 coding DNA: TGTGCCAGCAGCCCAGGACAGGTGTATTCACCCCTCCACTTT. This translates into CASSPGQVYSPLHF.

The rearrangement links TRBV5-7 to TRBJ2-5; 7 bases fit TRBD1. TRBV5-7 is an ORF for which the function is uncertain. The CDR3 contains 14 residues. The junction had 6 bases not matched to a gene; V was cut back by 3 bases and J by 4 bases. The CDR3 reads CASSYQGVGETQYF. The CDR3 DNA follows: TGTGCCAGCAGCTACCAGGGGGTGGGAGAGACCCAGTACTTC.

DNA of the CDR3: TGTGCCAGTAGTAATCAGGAAGCTTTCTTT. Translation gives CASSNQEAFF. The rearrangement joins TRBV19 to TRBJ1-1; D unclear. Germline CDR1 is LNHDA and CDR2 is SQIVND (reference sequence). This CDR3 is 10 amino acids long. The germline V and J ends were trimmed by 4 bases and 8 bases, with 5 bases remaining between them.

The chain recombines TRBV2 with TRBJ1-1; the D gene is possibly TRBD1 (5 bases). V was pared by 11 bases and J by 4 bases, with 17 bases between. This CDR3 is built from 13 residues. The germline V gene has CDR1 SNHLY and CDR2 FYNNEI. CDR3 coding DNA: TGTGCCGCCCAACAGGCCCTAAGCACTGAAGCTTTCTTT. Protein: CAAQQALSTEAFF.

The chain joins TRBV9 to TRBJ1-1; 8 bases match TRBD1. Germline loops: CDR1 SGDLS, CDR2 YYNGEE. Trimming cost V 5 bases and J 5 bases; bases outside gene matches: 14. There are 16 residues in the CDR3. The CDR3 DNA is TGTGCCAGCAGTGACTTATCCCTCAGGGGGCATACTGAAGCTTTCTTT. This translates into CASSDLSLRGHTEAFF.

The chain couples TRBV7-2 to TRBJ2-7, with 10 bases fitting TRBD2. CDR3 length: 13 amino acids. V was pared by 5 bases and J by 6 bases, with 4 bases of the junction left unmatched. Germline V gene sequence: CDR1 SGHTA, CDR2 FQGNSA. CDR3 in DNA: TGTGCCAGCAGCCCGGGACTAGCGAGCGAGCAGTACTTC. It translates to CASSPGLASEQYF.

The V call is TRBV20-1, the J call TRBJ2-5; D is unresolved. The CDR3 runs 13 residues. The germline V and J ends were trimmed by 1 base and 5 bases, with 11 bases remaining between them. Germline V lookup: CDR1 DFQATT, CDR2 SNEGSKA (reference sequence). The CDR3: CSARGPLGETQYF. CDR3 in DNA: TGCAGTGCTAGAGGCCCTTTGGGTGAGACCCAGTACTTC.

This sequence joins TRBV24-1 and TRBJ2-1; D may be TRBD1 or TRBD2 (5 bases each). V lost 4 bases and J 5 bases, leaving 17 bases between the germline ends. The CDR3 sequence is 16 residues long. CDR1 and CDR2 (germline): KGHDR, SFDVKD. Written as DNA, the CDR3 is TGTGCCACCAGTGACCCGGGACCTAAGGGGCACAATGAGCAGTTCTTC. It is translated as CATSDPGPKGHNEQFF.

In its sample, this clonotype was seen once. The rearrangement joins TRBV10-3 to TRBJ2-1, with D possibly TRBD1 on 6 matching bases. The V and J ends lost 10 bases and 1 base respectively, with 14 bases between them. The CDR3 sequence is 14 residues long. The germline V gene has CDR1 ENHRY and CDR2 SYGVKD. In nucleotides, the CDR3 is TGTGCCACGAGGCAGGGGCCTTCCTACAATGAGCAGTTCTTC. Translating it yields CATRQGPSYNEQFF.

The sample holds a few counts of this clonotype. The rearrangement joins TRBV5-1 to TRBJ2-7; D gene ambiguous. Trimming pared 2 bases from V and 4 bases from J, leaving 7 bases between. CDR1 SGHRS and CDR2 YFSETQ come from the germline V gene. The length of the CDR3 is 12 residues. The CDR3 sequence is CASSFERYEQYF. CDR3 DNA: TGCGCCAGCAGCTTCGAGAGGTACGAGCAGTACTTC.

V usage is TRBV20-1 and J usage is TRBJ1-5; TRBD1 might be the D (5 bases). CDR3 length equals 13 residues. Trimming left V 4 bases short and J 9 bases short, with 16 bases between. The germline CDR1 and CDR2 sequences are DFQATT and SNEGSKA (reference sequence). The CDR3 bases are TGCAGTGCTAAGCCTCAGGGTGAAGGGCCCCAGCATTTT. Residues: CSAKPQGEGPQHF.

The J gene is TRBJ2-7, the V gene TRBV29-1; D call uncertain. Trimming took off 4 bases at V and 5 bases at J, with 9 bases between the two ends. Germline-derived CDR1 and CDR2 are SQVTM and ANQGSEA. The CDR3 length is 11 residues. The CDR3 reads CSVGPGDEQYF. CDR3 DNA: TGCAGCGTTGGCCCAGGCGACGAGCAGTACTTC.

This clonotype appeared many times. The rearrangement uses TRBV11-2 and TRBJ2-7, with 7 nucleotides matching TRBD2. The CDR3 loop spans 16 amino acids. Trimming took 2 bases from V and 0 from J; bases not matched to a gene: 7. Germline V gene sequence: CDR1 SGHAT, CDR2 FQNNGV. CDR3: CASSLNGGSSSYEQYF. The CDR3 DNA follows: TGTGCCAGCAGCTTAAATGGCGGGAGTAGCTCCTACGAGCAGTACTTC.

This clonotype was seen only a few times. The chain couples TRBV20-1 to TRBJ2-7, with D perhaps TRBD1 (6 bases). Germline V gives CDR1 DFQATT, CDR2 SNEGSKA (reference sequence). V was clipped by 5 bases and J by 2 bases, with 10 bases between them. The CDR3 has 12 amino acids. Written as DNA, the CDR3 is TGCAGTGCTGGACAGTTGACCTACGAGCAGTACTTC. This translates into CSAGQLTYEQYF.

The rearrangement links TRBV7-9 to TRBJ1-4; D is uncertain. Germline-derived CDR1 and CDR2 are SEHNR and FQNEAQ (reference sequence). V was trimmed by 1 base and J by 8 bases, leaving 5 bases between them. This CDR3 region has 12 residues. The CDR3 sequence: CASSLEREKLFF. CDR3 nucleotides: TGTGCCAGCAGCTTAGAACGGGAAAAACTGTTTTTT.